What follows describes a single TCR beta chain. The data belong to a study of OX40 agonist ivuxolimab in advanced cancers. Whole-study context: It was permissible to have had prior anti-PD-1, anti-PD-L1 or anti-CTLA-4 therapy, and about 40% had some.

Blood draws occurred at baseline, cycle 4 day 1, and cycle 7 day 1. V was clipped by 4 bases and J by 1 base, with 17 bases between them. Germline V gives CDR1 SEHNR, CDR2 FQNEAQ (reference sequence). CDR3 length: 16 residues. Assay: immunoSEQ multiplex PCR; the TCRdb copy retains only in-frame clones and omits some. This sample carries about 19,000 clones, 79% of them seen once, and the ten largest clones take 25% to 40%. V is TRBV7-9 and J is TRBJ2-7; possibly TRBD2 for D (6 bases). The origin of this receptor is an adult with an advanced solid tumor such as melanoma, head and neck, liver or kidney cancer. The sample was CD4+ or CD8+ T cells sorted from blood, taken in a trial of the OX40 agonist ivuxolimab. The CDR3 reads CASSSALGTSSYEQYF. The CDR3 nucleotides are TGTGCCAGCAGCTCTGCACTAGGGACTTCTTCCTACGAGCAGTACTTC.